This T cell receptor (beta chain) was recorded in a study of T cells in Graves' hyperthyroidism and ophthalmopathy. Ten or more counts support this clonotype. The CDR3 sequence is 13 residues long. V trimming: 6 bases; J trimming: 5 bases; junction bases outside the gene matches: 4. The germline CDR1 and CDR2 sequences are SEHNR and FQNEAQ (reference sequence). Amplification of TCR beta CDR3 regions was performed using RNA transcripts as template. HTBI primers were the set used in a first-round RT-PCR of the TCR CDR3. TCRdb reprocessed the multiplex PCR reads with MiXCR, giving one entry per CDR3 protein. The sample has some 770,000 distinct CDR3 sequences, about 17% seen once.

The sequence was collected from a young man with Graves' hyperthyroidism. The chain links TRBV7-9 to TRBJ2-7; 10 bases line up with TRBD1. Sequencing was done on a sample of blood. The CDR3 spells CASSSTGGDEQYF. As DNA, the CDR3 is TGTGCCAGCAGTTCGACAGGGGGCGACGAGCAGTACTTC. The full variable domain, its missing parts supplied by reference TRBV7-9 and TRBJ2-7, is DTGVSQNPRHKITKRGQNVTFRCDPISEHNRLYWYRQTLGQGPEFLTYFQNEAQLEKSRLLSDRFSAERPKGSFSTLEIQRTEQGDSAMYLCASSSTGGDEQYFGPGTRLTVT.